Listed below are T cell receptor beta chains from one sample, sequenced in a study of cytomegalovirus exposure and HLA in healthy donors. Assay: immunoSEQ multiplex PCR; the TCRdb copy retains only in-frame clones and omits some. Here the sample table reports 93,000 or so clones. Sequenced: PBMCs. The receptors originated from a man in his forties in good health and CMV-seronegative. CDR3s include the opening cysteine and the closing phenylalanine or tryptophan. The D gene is left open where the match is weak.

TRBD2	TRBV7-9	TRBJ2-1	CASSLLAGSYNEQFF	TGTGCCAGCAGCTTACTAGCGGGGTCCTACAATGAGCAGTTCTTC
.	TRBV11-2	TRBJ2-7	CASSLRGGASYEQYF	TGTGCCAGCAGCCTTCGTGGGGGGGCTTCCTACGAGCAGTACTTC
TRBD2	TRBV27	TRBJ2-3	CASSRSNSGRPTDTQYF	TGTGCCAGCAGTCGAAGTAATAGCGGGAGGCCCACAGATACGCAGTATTTT
TRBD1	TRBV5-1	TRBJ2-3	CASSLTGTGGLHTDTQYF	TGCGCCAGCAGCTTGACAGGGACAGGGGGATTGCACACAGATACGCAGTATTTT
.	TRBV27	TRBJ2-7	CASSPRDFSYEQYF	TGTGCCAGCAGTCCGCGGGACTTCTCCTACGAGCAGTACTTC
TRBD1	TRBV6-6	TRBJ1-2	CASTKDREAGYTF	TGTGCCAGCACTAAGGACAGGGAAGCTGGCTACACCTTC
TRBD2	TRBV6-1	TRBJ2-1	CASSELAGGYNEQFF	TGTGCCAGCAGTGAACTAGCGGGAGGGTACAATGAGCAGTTCTTC
TRBD1	TRBV5-1	TRBJ1-2	CASSATAGQGADGYTF	TGCGCCAGCAGCGCGACCGCGGGACAGGGGGCCGACGGCTACACCTTC
TRBD2	TRBV7-2	TRBJ2-1	CASSLGGDSYNEQFF	TGTGCCAGCAGCTTGGGGGGGGACTCCTACAATGAGCAGTTCTTC
.	TRBV28	TRBJ2-2	CASSLGTFTGELFF	TGTGCCAGCAGTCTAGGGACTTTCACCGGGGAGCTGTTTTTT